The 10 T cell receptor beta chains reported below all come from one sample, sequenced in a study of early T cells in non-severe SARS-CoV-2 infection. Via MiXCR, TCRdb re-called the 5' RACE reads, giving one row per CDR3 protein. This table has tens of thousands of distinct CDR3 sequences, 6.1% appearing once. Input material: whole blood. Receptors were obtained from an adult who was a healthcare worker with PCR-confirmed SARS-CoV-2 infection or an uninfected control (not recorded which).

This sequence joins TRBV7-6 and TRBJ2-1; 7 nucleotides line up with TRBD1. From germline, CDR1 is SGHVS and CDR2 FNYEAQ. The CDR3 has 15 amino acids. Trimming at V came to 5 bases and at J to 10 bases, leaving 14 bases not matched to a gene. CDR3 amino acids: CASSMGTVPPGEQFF. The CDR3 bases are TGTGCCAGCAGCATGGGGACAGTGCCGCCCGGGGAGCAGTTCTTC.

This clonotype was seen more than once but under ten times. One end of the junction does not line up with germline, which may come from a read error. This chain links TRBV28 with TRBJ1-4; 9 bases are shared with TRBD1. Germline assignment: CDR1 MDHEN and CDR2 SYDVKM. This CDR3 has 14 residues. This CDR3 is CANSPPGQGEKLFF. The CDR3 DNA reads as TGTGCCAACAGTCCTCCGGGACAGGGAGAAAAACTGTTTTTT. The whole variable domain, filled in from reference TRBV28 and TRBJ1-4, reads DVKVTQSSRYLVKRTGEKVFLECVQDMDHENMFWYRQDPGLGLRLIYFSYDVKMKEKGDIPEGYSVSREKKERFSLILESASTNQTSMYLCANSPPGQGEKLFFGSGTQLSVL.

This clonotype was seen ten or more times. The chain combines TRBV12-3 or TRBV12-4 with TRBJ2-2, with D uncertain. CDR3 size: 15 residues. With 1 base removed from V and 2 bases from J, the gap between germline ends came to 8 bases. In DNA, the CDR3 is TGTGCCAGCAGTTTAGTTGCGGCTAACACCGGGGAGCTGTTTTTT. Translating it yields CASSLVAANTGELFF.

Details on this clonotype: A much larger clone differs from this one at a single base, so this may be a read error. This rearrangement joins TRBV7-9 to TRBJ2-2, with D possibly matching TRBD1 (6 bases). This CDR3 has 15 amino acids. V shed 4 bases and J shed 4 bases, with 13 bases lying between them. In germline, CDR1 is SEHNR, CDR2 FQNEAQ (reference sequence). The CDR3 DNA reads TGTGCCAGCAGCTCCATAGTGGGGGCCACCGGGGAGCTGTTTTTT. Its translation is CASSSIVGATGELFF.

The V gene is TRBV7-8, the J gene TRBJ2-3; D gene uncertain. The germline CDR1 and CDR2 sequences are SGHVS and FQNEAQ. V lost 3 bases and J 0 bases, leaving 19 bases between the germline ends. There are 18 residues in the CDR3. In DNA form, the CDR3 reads TGTGCCAGCAGCTTTGTCCAGGCCATACTTTCTAGCACAGATACGCAGTATTTT. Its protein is CASSFVQAILSSTDTQYF.

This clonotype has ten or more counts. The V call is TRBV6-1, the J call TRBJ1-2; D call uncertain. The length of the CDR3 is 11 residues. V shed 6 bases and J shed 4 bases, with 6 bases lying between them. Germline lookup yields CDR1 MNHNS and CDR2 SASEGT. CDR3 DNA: TGTGCCAGCAGCGCGAGCTATGGCTACACCTTC. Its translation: CASSASYGYTF.

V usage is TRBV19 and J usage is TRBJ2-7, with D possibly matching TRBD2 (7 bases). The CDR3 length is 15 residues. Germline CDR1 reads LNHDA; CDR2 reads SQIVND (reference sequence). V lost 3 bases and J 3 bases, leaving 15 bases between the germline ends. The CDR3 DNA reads TGTGCCAGTAGTATGACGGGGGGCTGGATCTACGAGCAGTACTTC. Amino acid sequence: CASSMTGGWIYEQYF.

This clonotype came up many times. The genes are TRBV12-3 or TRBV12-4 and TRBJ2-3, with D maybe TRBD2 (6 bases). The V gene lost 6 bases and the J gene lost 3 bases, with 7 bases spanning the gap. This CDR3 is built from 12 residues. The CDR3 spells CASSRGTDTQYF. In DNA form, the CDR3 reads TGTGCCAGCAGCCGGGGGACAGATACGCAGTATTTT.

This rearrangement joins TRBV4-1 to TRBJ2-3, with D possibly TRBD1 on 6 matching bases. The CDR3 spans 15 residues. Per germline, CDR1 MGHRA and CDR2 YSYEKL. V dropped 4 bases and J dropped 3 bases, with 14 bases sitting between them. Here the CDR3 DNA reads TGCGCCAGCAGCCTACTACCACAGGGAACAGATACGCAGTATTTT. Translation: CASSLLPQGTDTQYF.

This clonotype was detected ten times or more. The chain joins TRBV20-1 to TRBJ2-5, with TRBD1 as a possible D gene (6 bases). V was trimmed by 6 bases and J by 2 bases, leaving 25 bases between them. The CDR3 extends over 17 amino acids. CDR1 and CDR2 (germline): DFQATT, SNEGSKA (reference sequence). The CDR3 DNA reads TGCAGTGCCATCAAAGGATACAGGGAGTTGAAACAAGAGACCCAGTACTTC. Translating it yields CSAIKGYRELKQETQYF.